Listed below are T cell receptor beta chains from one sample, sequenced in a study of metastatic and nonmetastatic thyroid tumors. TCRdb recomputed clones from the PCR reads via MiXCR. The sample has about 35,000 clones, over 15% seen once. Sequences were obtained from blood. Every receptor here comes from a male donor with papillary thyroid cancer or a benign thyroid nodule (not recorded which). Some clones in this sample may be carry-over from other donors' samples. The CDR3 runs from the conserved cysteine through the conserved F or W. The D gene is left open where the match is weak. Rows may omit the clone size; those that give it use once, few, many or a size class.

V gene,clone size,D gene,J gene,CDR3 protein,CDR3 DNA
TRBV7-9,few,TRBD2,TRBJ2-5,CASSFPGLASRETQYF,TGTGCCAGCAGCTTCCCGGGACTAGCGTCTCGAGAGACCCAGTACTTC
TRBV12-3/TRBV12-4,few,.,TRBJ1-3,CASSLSPWGRFSGNTIYF,TGTGCCAGCAGTTTAAGTCCGTGGGGCAGGTTCTCTGGAAACACCATATATTTT
TRBV29-1,many,TRBD2,TRBJ2-5,CSVELAGVVQETQYF,TGCAGCGTCGAACTAGCGGGAGTGGTCCAAGAGACCCAGTACTTC
TRBV19,many,.,TRBJ2-3,CASRDEITDTQYF,TGTGCCTCTAGGGATGAGATTACAGATACGCAGTATTTT
TRBV7-8,once,.,TRBJ1-1,CASSLVYGTDILEAFF,TGTGCCAGCAGCTTAGTATACGGTACAGATATTCTTGAAGCTTTCTTT
TRBV28,medium-sized,.,TRBJ1-2,CASSPGLKGYGYTF,TGTGCCAGCAGCCCGGGTCTAAAGGGCTATGGCTACACCTTC
TRBV7-9,many,TRBD1,TRBJ1-1,CASSTGVVAFF,TGTGCCAGCAGTACAGGGGTCGTGGCTTTCTTT
TRBV7-8,.,TRBD1,TRBJ2-7,CASKKGGRGHPYEQYF,TGTGCCAGCAAAAAAGGCGGCAGGGGGCACCCCTACGAGCAGTACTTC
TRBV4-1,many,.,TRBJ2-1,CASSSHWAGSNEQFF,TGCGCCAGCAGCTCGCATTGGGCAGGGTCAAATGAGCAGTTCTTC
TRBV28,medium-sized,.,TRBJ2-2,CASRWRQGRSGELFF,TGTGCCAGCAGGTGGAGGCAGGGGAGGTCCGGGGAGCTGTTTTTT
TRBV24-1,.,.,TRBJ2-7,CATSVTAHYEQYF,TGTGCCACCAGTGTTACAGCCCACTACGAGCAGTACTTC
TRBV27,medium-sized,TRBD1,TRBJ2-1,CASSPTGVSYNEQFF,TGTGCCAGCAGTCCGACAGGGGTTTCCTACAATGAGCAGTTCTTC
TRBV20-1,many,.,TRBJ2-1,CSAREDREQFF,TGCAGTGCTAGAGAGGACAGAGAGCAGTTCTTC
TRBV27,.,.,TRBJ2-7,CASSLSAAYEQYF,TGTGCCAGCAGTTTATCGGCGGCCTACGAGCAGTACTTC
TRBV9,many,TRBD1,TRBJ2-7,CASSSTGGAEQYF,TGTGCCAGCAGTTCTACAGGGGGCGCAGAGCAGTACTTC
TRBV11-2,few,.,TRBJ2-1,CASSFWGLRSTQFF,TGTGCCAGCAGCTTCTGGGGGCTGCGTAGTACACAGTTCTTC
TRBV10-3,few,TRBD1,TRBJ2-7,CASSLSGQDVYEQYF,TGTGCCAGCTCGTTATCTGGACAGGACGTCTACGAGCAGTACTTC
TRBV15,many,TRBD1,TRBJ2-7,CATSRDRGQRSSYEQYF,TGTGCCACCAGCAGAGATAGGGGACAGAGGAGCTCCTACGAGCAGTACTTC
TRBV2,many,TRBD1,TRBJ2-1,CTSSRDRVNEQFF,TGTACTTCGTCCCGGGACAGGGTCAATGAGCAGTTCTTC
TRBV15,many,.,TRBJ1-3,CATSRTRDGNTIYF,TGTGCCACCAGCAGAACCAGGGATGGAAACACCATATATTTT
TRBV6-2/TRBV6-3,few,.,TRBJ2-3,CASGHVSMAQYF,TGTGCCAGCGGTCATGTGTCTATGGCGCAGTATTTT
TRBV12-3/TRBV12-4,many,TRBD1,TRBJ1-5,CASIRQGSNQPQHF,TGTGCCAGCATCAGACAGGGAAGCAATCAGCCCCAGCATTTT
TRBV28,many,.,TRBJ1-4,CASSFATGRNEKLFF,TGTGCCAGCAGCTTCGCTACAGGGCGTAATGAAAAACTGTTTTTT
TRBV10-3,.,.,TRBJ2-1,CAIRTGDEQGF,TGTGCCATCCGTACGGGGGATGAGCAGGGGTTC
TRBV7-8,.,TRBD2,TRBJ2-1,CASSSRGGRANEQFF,TGTGCCAGCAGCTCTCGAGGAGGGAGGGCCAATGAGCAGTTCTTC
TRBV5-1,many,.,TRBJ1-6,CASSRDGDGRNSPLHF,TGCGCCAGCAGCCGGGACGGGGACGGTAGGAATTCACCCCTCCACTTT
TRBV7-9,.,TRBD1,TRBJ1-1,CASSYRTGTNTEAFF,TGTGCCAGCAGCTATCGGACAGGCACGAACACTGAAGCTTTCTTT
TRBV28,few,.,TRBJ2-3,CASSASGPRIDTDTQYF,TGTGCCAGCAGCGCCAGCGGGCCGCGGATCGACACAGATACGCAGTATTTT
TRBV19,.,.,TRBJ2-5,CASNILGSAAVEETQYF,TGTGCCAGTAATATCCTTGGCAGCGCCGCCGTTGAAGAGACCCAGTACTTC
TRBV6-2/TRBV6-3,.,.,TRBJ2-7,CASSYENEQYF,TGTGCCAGCAGTTATGAAAACGAGCAGTACTTC
TRBV28,.,TRBD1,TRBJ1-2,CASRPGTEYGYTF,TGTGCCAGCAGACCCGGGACAGAGTATGGCTACACCTTC
TRBV5-1,many,TRBD1,TRBJ1-2,CASSQQGNYGYTF,TGCGCCAGCAGCCAACAGGGGAACTATGGCTACACCTTC
TRBV28,.,.,TRBJ1-2,CASGGGVRNGYTF,TGTGCCAGTGGTGGGGGAGTCAGGAACGGCTACACCTTC
TRBV20-1,many,.,TRBJ2-5,CRLSGPRGKGETQYF,TGCAGGCTCTCCGGACCCAGGGGAAAGGGAGAGACCCAGTACTTC